This T cell receptor (beta chain) is drawn from a study of blood T cell repertoires in COVID-19. The study assigned cohorts using participant-reported clinical history. Authors' data handling: Amplification of reference gene primers provided the estimated nucleated cell counts. The table came from immunoSEQ multiplex PCR; TCRdb's copy has only in-frame clones and leaves some out. V, J and clone size are taken as reported in that table, and D and trimming were inferred from the DNA itself. This sample has approximately 230,000 clones, with more than 75% found just once. V lost 6 bases to trimming and J lost 6 bases, with 21 bases between them. Germline V gene lookup returns CDR1 MNHEY and CDR2 SMNVEV (reference sequence). This CDR3 comprises 16 residues.

The TCR was taken from a man aged 18-30 years who had recovered from COVID-19. This chain joins TRBV27 and TRBJ1-5, with D possibly TRBD1 on 5 matching bases. The sample was PBMCs or T cells enriched from blood (not recorded which). The CDR3 nucleotides read TGTGCCAGCAGCCCCCGCGGGGGGGAATGGCGTCAGCCCCAGCATTTT. Protein: CASSPRGGEWRQPQHF.